A selection of T cell receptor beta chains follows, all from one sample in a study of ipilimumab plus nivolumab after autologous stem cell transplantation. This table comes from immunoSEQ multiplex PCR, and its TCRdb copy is limited to in-frame clones, with some not included. The profile shows about 18,000 clones, approximately 80% of them singletons. Material: PBMCs, obtained in a trial of ipilimumab plus nivolumab as post-transplant consolidation. The receptors stem from a male donor with diffuse large B-cell lymphoma. The CDR3 runs from the conserved cysteine through the conserved F or W. The order of the fields is J gene, V gene, clone size, D gene, CDR3 protein, CDR3 DNA. The D gene is left open where the match is weak. Clone size is given for some rows only: seen once, a few or many times, or a class if the clone is expanded.

TRBJ2-5	TRBV18	.	.	CASSPGGGETQYF	TGTGCCAGCTCACCAGGGGGCGGAGAGACCCAGTACTTC
TRBJ2-5	TRBV9	once	.	CASSVGLGHETQYF	TGTGCCAGCAGCGTAGGGTTAGGCCACGAGACCCAGTACTTC
TRBJ2-5	TRBV7-9	medium-sized	.	CASSFREETQYF	TGTGCCAGCAGCTTTAGGGAAGAGACCCAGTACTTC
TRBJ1-5	TRBV19	.	TRBD1	CASARGQPSNQPQHF	TGTGCCAGCGCTCGGGGACAGCCTAGCAATCAGCCCCAGCATTTT
TRBJ1-6	TRBV10-2	.	.	CASSELINSPLHF	TGCGCCAGCAGTGAGTTAATTAATTCACCCCTCCACTTT
TRBJ2-1	TRBV7-3	once	.	CASSLMGSAVIGNEQFF	TGTGCCAGCAGCTTAATGGGGTCAGCGGTCATTGGAAATGAGCAGTTCTTC
TRBJ1-2	TRBV5-1	.	.	CASSLVGTFYGYTF	TGCGCCAGCAGCTTGGTAGGGACCTTCTATGGCTACACCTTC
TRBJ2-5	TRBV4-2	.	.	CASSLHRETRETQYF	TGTGCCAGCAGCTTACACAGGGAGACGCGGGAGACCCAGTACTTC
TRBJ2-5	TRBV7-2	few	.	CASSSRRGPFGGETQYF	TGTGCCAGCAGCTCCCGGCGCGGGCCATTCGGGGGAGAGACCCAGTACTTC
TRBJ2-3	TRBV7-2	.	.	CASSLGGAADTQYF	TGTGCCAGCAGCTTAGGCGGGGCTGCAGATACGCAGTATTTT
TRBJ2-3	TRBV2	.	.	CASSDGATDTQYF	TGTGCCAGCAGTGATGGCGCTACAGATACGCAGTATTTT
TRBJ2-1	TRBV10-2	once	TRBD1	CASIETGLNEQFF	TGCGCCAGCATCGAGACAGGGCTCAATGAGCAGTTCTTC
TRBJ1-2	TRBV5-1	.	.	CASSPDRGPYGYTF	TGCGCCAGCAGCCCCGACCGGGGCCCCTATGGCTACACCTTC
TRBJ2-2	TRBV5-6	.	TRBD1	CASSNRGTANTGELFF	TGTGCCAGCAGCAACAGGGGGACCGCGAACACCGGGGAGCTGTTTTTT
TRBJ2-3	TRBV6-1	.	.	CASSAGRFLSTDTQYF	TGTGCCAGCAGTGCCGGACGGTTTCTTAGCACAGATACGCAGTATTTT
TRBJ2-3	TRBV5-6	.	.	CASSSPGPDTQYF	TGTGCCAGCAGCTCGCCAGGGCCAGATACGCAGTATTTT
TRBJ2-3	TRBV11-2	.	.	CASSPRPGGTIGDTQYF	TGTGCCAGCAGCCCCAGGCCGGGGGGCACAATAGGCGATACGCAGTATTTT
TRBJ1-2	TRBV6-1	once	.	CASSELAYYGYTF	TGTGCCAGCAGTGAACTTGCCTACTATGGCTACACCTTC
TRBJ1-3	TRBV25-1	.	.	CASRTSGNTIYF	TGTGCCAGCAGGACCTCTGGAAACACCATATATTTT
TRBJ1-2	TRBV5-4	.	TRBD1	CASSSGRDRGFPGYTF	TGTGCCAGCAGCTCCGGTCGGGACAGGGGATTTCCTGGCTACACCTTC
TRBJ1-1	TRBV2	once	TRBD1	CASSDDRGQNTEAFF	TGTGCCAGCAGTGACGACAGGGGGCAGAACACTGAAGCTTTCTTT
TRBJ1-1	TRBV5-1	few	.	CASSLVGRSTEAFF	TGCGCCAGCAGCTTGGTTGGTAGGAGCACTGAAGCTTTCTTT
TRBJ2-2	TRBV7-9	.	.	CASRHDDSLVTGELFF	TGTGCCAGCAGACATGACGACAGTTTGGTTACCGGGGAGCTGTTTTTT
TRBJ2-5	TRBV7-9	.	TRBD1	CASSTWDSQETQYF	TGTGCCAGCAGCACGTGGGACAGCCAAGAGACCCAGTACTTC
TRBJ2-5	TRBV5-6	.	.	CASSLWGETQYF	TGTGCCAGCAGCTTGTGGGGAGAGACCCAGTACTTC
TRBJ2-7	TRBV18	once	.	CAGKEGAGEQYF	TGTGCCGGAAAGGAGGGGGCTGGCGAGCAGTACTTC
TRBJ1-2	TRBV4-2	.	.	CASSQGAPGYGYTF	TGTGCCAGCAGCCAAGGCGCTCCCGGCTATGGCTACACCTTC
TRBJ2-7	TRBV7-2	.	TRBD2	CASSMTSGGYEQYF	TGTGCCAGCAGCATGACTAGCGGGGGGTACGAGCAGTACTTC
TRBJ1-2	TRBV9	.	.	CASSVGLGGGYGYTF	TGTGCCAGCAGCGTAGGCCTCGGGGGGGGCTATGGCTACACCTTC
TRBJ1-6	TRBV6-5	few	.	CASSYDWDSPLHF	TGTGCCAGCAGTTACGATTGGGACTCACCCCTCCACTTT
TRBJ2-3	TRBV21-1	.	.	CASSKAGTGDTDTQYF	TGTGCCAGCAGCAAAGCCGGGACAGGGGACACAGATACGCAGTATTTT
TRBJ2-5	TRBV7-6	.	.	CASSSTSYQETQYF	TGTGCCAGCAGCTCAACTTCGTACCAAGAGACCCAGTACTTC
TRBJ2-2	TRBV5-8	.	.	CASRPWANTGELFF	TGTGCCAGCAGACCGTGGGCGAACACCGGGGAGCTGTTTTTT
TRBJ2-7	TRBV6-1	.	.	CASKEQWRVEDEQYF	TGTGCCAGCAAGGAGCAGTGGAGGGTCGAGGACGAGCAGTACTTC
TRBJ2-3	TRBV9	once	.	CASSLSNRVSDTQYF	TGTGCCAGCAGCTTATCAAACAGGGTATCAGATACGCAGTATTTT
TRBJ2-2	TRBV6-6	.	.	CASSSGPSGELFF	TGTGCCAGCAGTTCAGGACCGTCCGGGGAGCTGTTTTTT
TRBJ2-1	TRBV6-6	.	TRBD2	CASDRTSGGANEQFF	TGTGCCAGCGATCGGACTAGCGGGGGGGCAAATGAGCAGTTCTTC
TRBJ2-5	TRBV12-5	.	.	CASGRVGETQYF	TGTGCTAGTGGCCGTGTAGGGGAGACCCAGTACTTC
TRBJ1-2	TRBV2	.	.	CATPSREDYGYTF	TGTGCCACCCCTTCTAGGGAGGACTATGGCTACACCTTC
TRBJ1-2	TRBV30	.	.	CAGTTSLLGYTF	TGTGCCGGGACCACTTCCTTGCTCGGCTACACCTTC
TRBJ1-1	TRBV30	.	.	CAWSVLQEAFF	TGTGCCTGGAGTGTACTACAGGAAGCTTTCTTT
TRBJ2-7	TRBV2	.	.	CASSVTSYEQYF	TGTGCCAGCAGCGTCACAAGCTACGAGCAGTACTTC
TRBJ1-5	TRBV18	.	TRBD1	CASSPNRGLDHQHF	TGTGCCAGCTCACCAAACAGGGGGCTTGACCATCAGCATTTT
TRBJ1-3	TRBV10-3	.	.	CASSGRISGNTIYF	TGTGCCTCCTCTGGACGGATCTCTGGAAACACCATATATTTT
TRBJ1-1	TRBV9	.	.	CASSVAGNTEAFF	TGTGCCAGCAGCGTAGCTGGGAACACTGAAGCTTTCTTT
TRBJ1-5	TRBV11-3	.	.	CASSLAGSWSNQPQHF	TGTGCCAGCAGCTTAGCGGGGTCTTGGAGCAATCAGCCCCAGCATTTT
TRBJ1-2	TRBV11-2	.	.	CASSITGGPNYGYTF	TGTGCCAGCAGCATAACAGGAGGACCTAACTATGGCTACACCTTC
TRBJ1-2	TRBV6-5	.	TRBD1	CASSRTGGGYGYTF	TGTGCCAGCAGCCGGACAGGGGGCGGCTATGGCTACACCTTC
TRBJ1-5	TRBV2	.	.	CASSGLYSNQPQHF	TGTGCCAGCAGTGGGTTGTATAGCAATCAGCCCCAGCATTTT
TRBJ2-2	TRBV5-1	once	TRBD1	CASRSDNRDRDNTGELFF	TGCGCCAGCAGATCCGACAACCGGGACAGGGACAACACCGGGGAGCTGTTTTTT
TRBJ2-7	TRBV5-1	few	.	CASSLLSAVYEQYF	TGCGCCAGCAGCTTGCTCAGCGCCGTTTACGAGCAGTACTTC
TRBJ2-7	TRBV28	.	.	CASSPSSWGASSYEQYF	TGTGCCAGCAGTCCCTCCTCCTGGGGGGCAAGCTCCTACGAGCAGTACTTC
TRBJ2-1	TRBV7-9	.	.	CASSLEGSAYNEQFF	TGTGCCAGCAGCTTGGAGGGGTCGGCCTACAATGAGCAGTTCTTC
TRBJ2-7	TRBV27	.	.	CASSTGYEQYF	TGTGCCAGCAGTACTGGGTACGAGCAGTACTTC
TRBJ1-5	TRBV18	.	.	CASSSLVGEPQHF	TGTGCCAGCTCATCCTTGGTGGGAGAGCCCCAGCATTTT
TRBJ1-1	TRBV5-1	.	.	CASSRERNTEAFF	TGCGCCAGCAGTCGGGAGAGGAACACTGAAGCTTTCTTT
TRBJ2-1	TRBV27	.	TRBD1	CASSSRTGGDEQFF	TGTGCCAGCAGTTCCAGGACAGGGGGGGATGAGCAGTTCTTC
TRBJ2-1	TRBV9	.	.	CASSVGGASYNEQFF	TGTGCCAGCAGCGTAGGAGGGGCTTCCTACAATGAGCAGTTCTTC
TRBJ1-5	TRBV6-5	.	.	CASSYSNRAPNQPQHF	TGTGCCAGCAGTTACTCGAACAGGGCTCCCAATCAGCCCCAGCATTTT
TRBJ2-2	TRBV4-1	.	TRBD1	CASRPRGQGTTGELFF	TGCGCCAGCAGACCAAGAGGACAGGGGACCACCGGGGAGCTGTTTTTT